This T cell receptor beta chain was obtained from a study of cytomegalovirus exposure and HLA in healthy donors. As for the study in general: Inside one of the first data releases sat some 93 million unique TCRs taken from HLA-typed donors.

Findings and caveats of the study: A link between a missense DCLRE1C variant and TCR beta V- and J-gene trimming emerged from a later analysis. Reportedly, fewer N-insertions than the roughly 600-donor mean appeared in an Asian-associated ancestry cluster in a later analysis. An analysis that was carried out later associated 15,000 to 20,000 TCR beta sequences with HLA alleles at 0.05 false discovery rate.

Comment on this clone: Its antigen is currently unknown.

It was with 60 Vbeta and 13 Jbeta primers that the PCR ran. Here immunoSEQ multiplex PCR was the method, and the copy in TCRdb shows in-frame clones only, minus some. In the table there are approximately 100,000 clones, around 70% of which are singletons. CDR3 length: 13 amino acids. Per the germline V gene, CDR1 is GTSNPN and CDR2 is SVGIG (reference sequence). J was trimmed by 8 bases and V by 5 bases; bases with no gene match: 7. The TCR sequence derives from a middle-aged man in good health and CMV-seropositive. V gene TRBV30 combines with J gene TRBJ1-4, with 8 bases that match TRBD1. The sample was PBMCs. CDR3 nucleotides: TGTGCCTGGGGGGGACAGGTTCACGAAAAACTGTTTTTT. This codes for CAWGGQVHEKLFF.